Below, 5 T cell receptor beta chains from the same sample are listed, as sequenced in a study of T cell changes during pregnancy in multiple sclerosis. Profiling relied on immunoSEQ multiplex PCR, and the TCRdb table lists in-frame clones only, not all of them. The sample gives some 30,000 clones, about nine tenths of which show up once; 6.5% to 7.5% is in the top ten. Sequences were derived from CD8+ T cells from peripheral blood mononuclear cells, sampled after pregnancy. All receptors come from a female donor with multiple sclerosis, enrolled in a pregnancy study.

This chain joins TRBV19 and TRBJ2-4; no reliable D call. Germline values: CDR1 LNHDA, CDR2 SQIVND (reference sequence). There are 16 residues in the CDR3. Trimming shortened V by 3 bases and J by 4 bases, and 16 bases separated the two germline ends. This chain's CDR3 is CASSIYRLAGKNIQYF. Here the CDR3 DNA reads TGTGCCAGTAGTATTTATAGGTTGGCAGGAAAAAACATTCAGTACTTC.

CDR3 in amino acids: CASSGEMNTEAFF. Here the CDR3 DNA reads TGTGCCAGCAGTGGAGAAATGAACACTGAAGCTTTCTTT. V and J are TRBV6-1 and TRBJ1-1; D gene unclear. The CDR3 is 13 residues long. In germline, CDR1 is MNHNS, CDR2 SASEGT. The V end lost 4 bases, the J end lost 0 bases, and 6 bases lay between the germline ends.

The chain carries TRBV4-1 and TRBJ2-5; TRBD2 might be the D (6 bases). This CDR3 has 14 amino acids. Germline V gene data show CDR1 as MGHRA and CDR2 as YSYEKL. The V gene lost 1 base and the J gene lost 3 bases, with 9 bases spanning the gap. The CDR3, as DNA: TGCGCCAGCAGCCAAGTGGTAGCGGAAGAGACCCAGTACTTC. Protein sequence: CASSQVVAEETQYF.

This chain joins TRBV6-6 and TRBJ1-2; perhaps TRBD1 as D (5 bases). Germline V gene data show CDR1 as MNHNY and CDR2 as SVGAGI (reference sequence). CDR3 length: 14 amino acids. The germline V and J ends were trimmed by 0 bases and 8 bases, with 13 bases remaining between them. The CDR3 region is CASSYSQGLGGYTF. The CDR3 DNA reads TGTGCCAGCAGTTACTCTCAGGGCCTGGGGGGCTACACCTTC.

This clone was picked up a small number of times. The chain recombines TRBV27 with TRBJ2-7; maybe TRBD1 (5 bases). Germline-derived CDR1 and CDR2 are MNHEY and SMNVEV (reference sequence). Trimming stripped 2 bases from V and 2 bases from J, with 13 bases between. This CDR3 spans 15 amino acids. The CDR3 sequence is CASSLKSGLAYEQYF. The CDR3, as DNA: TGTGCCAGCAGTTTAAAGTCAGGGCTTGCCTACGAGCAGTACTTC.